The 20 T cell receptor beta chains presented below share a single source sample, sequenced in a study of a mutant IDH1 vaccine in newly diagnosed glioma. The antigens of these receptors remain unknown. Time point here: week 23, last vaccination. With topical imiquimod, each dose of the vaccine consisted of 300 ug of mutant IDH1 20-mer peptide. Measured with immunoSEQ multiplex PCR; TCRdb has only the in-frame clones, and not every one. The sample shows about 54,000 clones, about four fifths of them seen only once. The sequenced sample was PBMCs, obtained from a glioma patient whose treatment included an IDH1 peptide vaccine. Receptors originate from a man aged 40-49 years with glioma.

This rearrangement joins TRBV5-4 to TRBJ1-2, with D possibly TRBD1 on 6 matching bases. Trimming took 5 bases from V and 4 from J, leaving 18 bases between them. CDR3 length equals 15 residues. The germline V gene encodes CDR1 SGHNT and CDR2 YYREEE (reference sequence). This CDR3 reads CASRSRGAPPYGYTF. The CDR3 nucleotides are TGTGCCAGCAGATCAAGGGGGGCGCCCCCCTATGGCTACACCTTC. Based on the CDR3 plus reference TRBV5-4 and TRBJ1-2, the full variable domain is ETGVTQSPTHLIKTRGQQVTLRCSSQSGHNTVSWYQQALGQGPQFIFQYYREEENGRGNFPPRFSGLQFPNYSSELNVNALELDDSALYLCASRSRGAPPYGYTFGSGTRLTVV.

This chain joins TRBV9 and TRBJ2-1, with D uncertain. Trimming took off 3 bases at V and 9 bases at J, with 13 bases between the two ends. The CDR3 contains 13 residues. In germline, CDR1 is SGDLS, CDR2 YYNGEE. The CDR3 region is CASSAVRAGEQFF. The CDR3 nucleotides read TGTGCCAGCAGCGCCGTACGGGCCGGTGAGCAGTTCTTC.

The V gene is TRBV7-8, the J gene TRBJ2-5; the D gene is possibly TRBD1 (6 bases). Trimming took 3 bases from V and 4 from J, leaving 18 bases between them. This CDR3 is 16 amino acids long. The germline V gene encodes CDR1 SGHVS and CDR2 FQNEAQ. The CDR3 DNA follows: TGTGCCAGCAGCTTTCTACCCTCAGGGGCCCTAGAGACCCAGTACTTC. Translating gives CASSFLPSGALETQYF. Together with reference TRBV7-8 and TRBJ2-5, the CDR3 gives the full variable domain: GAGVSQSPRYKVAKRGQDVALRCDPISGHVSLFWYQQALGQGPEFLTYFQNEAQLDKSGLPSDRFFAERPEGSVSTLKIQRTQQEDSAVYLCASSFLPSGALETQYFGPGTRLLVL.

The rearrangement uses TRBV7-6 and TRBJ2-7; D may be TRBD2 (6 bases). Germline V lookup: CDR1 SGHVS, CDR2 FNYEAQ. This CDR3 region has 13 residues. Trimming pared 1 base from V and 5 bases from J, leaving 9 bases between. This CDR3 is CASSLVWGDEQYF. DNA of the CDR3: TGTGCCAGCAGCTTAGTCTGGGGGGACGAGCAGTACTTC.

CDR3 amino acids: CASSPPGQPRSPNQPQHF. The CDR3 bases are TGTGCCAGCTCACCTCCAGGACAGCCCCGTTCTCCGAATCAGCCCCAGCATTTT. The chain uses TRBV18 and TRBJ1-5; maybe TRBD1 (6 bases). Trimming cost V 3 bases and J 4 bases, with 22 bases left between them. Germline V CDR1 and CDR2: KGHSH, LQKENI. CDR3 length: 18 residues.

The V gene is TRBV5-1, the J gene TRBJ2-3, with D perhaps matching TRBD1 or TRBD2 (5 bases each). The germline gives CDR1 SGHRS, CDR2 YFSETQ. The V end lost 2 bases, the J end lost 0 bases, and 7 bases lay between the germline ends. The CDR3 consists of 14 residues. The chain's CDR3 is CASSLGDSTDTQYF. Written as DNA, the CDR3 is TGCGCCAGCAGCTTAGGGGACAGCACAGATACGCAGTATTTT.

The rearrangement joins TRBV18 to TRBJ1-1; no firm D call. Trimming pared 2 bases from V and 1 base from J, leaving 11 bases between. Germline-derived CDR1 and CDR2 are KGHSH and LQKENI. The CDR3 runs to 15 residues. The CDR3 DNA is TGTGCCAGCTCACCATCCAATGCGGGGAACACTGAAGCTTTCTTT. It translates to CASSPSNAGNTEAFF.

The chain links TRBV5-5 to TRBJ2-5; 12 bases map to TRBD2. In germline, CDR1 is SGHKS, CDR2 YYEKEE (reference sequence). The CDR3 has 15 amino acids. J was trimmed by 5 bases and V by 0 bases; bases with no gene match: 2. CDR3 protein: CASSLASGGAETQYF. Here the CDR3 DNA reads TGTGCCAGCAGCTTGGCTAGCGGGGGGGCGGAGACCCAGTACTTC.

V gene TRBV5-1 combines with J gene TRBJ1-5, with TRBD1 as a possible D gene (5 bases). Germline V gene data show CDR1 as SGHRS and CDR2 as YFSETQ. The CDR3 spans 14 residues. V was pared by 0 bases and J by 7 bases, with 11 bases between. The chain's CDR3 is CASSLGGRGQPQHF. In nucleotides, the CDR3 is TGCGCCAGCAGCTTGGGGGGTCGGGGCCAGCCCCAGCATTTT.

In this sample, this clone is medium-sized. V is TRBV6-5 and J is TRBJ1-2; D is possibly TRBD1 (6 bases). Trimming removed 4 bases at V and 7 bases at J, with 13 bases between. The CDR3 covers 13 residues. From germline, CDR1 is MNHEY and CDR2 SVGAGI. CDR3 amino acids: CASSFRQALGYTF. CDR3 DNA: TGTGCCAGCAGTTTTCGACAGGCTCTTGGCTACACCTTC.

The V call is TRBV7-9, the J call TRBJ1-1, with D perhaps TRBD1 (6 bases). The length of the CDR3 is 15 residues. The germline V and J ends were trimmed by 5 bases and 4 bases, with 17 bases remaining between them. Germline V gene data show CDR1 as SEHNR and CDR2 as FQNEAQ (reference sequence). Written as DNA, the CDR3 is TGTGCCAGCAGCCCGTCAGTTTGGGGGCGCACTGAAGCTTTCTTT. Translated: CASSPSVWGRTEAFF.

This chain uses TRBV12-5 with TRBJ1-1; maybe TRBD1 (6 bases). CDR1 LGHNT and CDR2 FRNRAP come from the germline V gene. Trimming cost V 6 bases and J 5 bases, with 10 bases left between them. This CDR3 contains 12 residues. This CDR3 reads CASGRGGTEAFF. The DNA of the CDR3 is TGTGCTAGTGGGCGAGGGGGAACTGAAGCTTTCTTT.

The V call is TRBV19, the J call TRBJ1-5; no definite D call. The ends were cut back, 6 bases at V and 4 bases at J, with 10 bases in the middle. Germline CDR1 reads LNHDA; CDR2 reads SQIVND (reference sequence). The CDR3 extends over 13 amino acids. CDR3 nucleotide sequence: TGTGCCAGTAGGCGATACACTAATCAGCCCCAGCATTTT. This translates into CASRRYTNQPQHF.

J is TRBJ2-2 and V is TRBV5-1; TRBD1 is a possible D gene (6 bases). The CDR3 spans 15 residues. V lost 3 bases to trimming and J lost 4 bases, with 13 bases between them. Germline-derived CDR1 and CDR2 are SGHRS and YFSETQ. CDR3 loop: CASSSHGQPTGELFF. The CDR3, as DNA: TGCGCCAGCAGCTCTCATGGACAGCCCACCGGGGAGCTGTTTTTT.

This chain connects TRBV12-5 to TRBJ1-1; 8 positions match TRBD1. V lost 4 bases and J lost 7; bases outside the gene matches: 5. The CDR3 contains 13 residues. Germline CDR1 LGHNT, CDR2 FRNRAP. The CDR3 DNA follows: TGTGCTAGTGGTTCGAGGGACAGGAATGAAGCTTTCTTT. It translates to CASGSRDRNEAFF.

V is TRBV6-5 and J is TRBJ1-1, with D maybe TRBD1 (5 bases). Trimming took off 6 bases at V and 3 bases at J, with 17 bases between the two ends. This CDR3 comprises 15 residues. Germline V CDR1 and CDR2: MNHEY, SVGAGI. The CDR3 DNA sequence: TGTGCCAGCAGCCCGTTGGGGGTGGCGGACACTGAAGCTTTCTTT. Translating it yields CASSPLGVADTEAFF.

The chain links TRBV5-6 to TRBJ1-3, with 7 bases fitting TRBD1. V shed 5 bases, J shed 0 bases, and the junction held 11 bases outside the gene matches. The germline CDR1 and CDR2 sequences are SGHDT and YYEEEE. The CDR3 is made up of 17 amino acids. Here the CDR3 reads CASRRRGGSTSGNTIYF. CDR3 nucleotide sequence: TGTGCCAGCAGACGTAGAGGGGGCTCTACCTCTGGAAACACCATATATTTT. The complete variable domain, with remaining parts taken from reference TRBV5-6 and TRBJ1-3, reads DAGVTQSPTHLIKTRGQQVTLRCSPKSGHDTVSWYQQALGQGPQFIFQYYEEEERQRGNFPDRFSGHQFPNYSSELNVNALLLGDSALYLCASRRRGGSTSGNTIYFGEGSWLTVV.

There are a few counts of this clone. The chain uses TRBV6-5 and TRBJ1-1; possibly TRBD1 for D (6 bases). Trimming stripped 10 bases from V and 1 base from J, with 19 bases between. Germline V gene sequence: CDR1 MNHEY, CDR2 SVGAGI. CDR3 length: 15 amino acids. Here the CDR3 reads CATLRGGTKNTEAFF. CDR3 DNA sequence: TGTGCCACCTTGAGGGGGGGGACTAAGAACACTGAAGCTTTCTTT.

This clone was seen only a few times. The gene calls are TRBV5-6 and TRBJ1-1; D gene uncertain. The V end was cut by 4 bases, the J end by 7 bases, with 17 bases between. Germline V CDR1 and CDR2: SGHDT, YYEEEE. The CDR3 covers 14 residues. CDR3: CASSDHTENREAFF. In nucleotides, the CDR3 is TGTGCCAGCAGCGACCATACAGAAAACCGTGAAGCTTTCTTT.

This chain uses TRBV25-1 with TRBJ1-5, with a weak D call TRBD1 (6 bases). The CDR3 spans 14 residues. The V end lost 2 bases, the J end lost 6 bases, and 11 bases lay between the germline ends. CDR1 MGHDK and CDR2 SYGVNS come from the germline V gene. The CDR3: CASSEPGAGQPQHF. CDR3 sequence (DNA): TGTGCCAGCAGTGAACCGGGGGCTGGTCAGCCCCAGCATTTT.